These T cell receptor beta chains were read from a single sample in a study of sequential checkpoint blockade in melanoma. Sequencing used immunoSEQ multiplex PCR; TCRdb keeps in-frame clones, though not all of them. The repertoire holds 20,000 or so clones, with around four fifths as singletons. The sequences come from CD8+ T cells sorted from blood (inferred from file names), collected from a patient given nivolumab and ipilimumab in sequence. The receptors were gathered from a human donor with melanoma. CDR3s include the opening cysteine and the closing phenylalanine or tryptophan. The D gene is left open where the match is weak. Clone size is given for some rows only: seen once, a few or many times, or a class if the clone is expanded.

J,D,size,V,DNA,CDR3
TRBJ2-1,TRBD1,few,TRBV13,TGTGCCAGCAGCTTAGGCTTCGGGACAGGGGGTAATGAGCAGTTCTTC,CASSLGFGTGGNEQFF
TRBJ1-1,-,-,TRBV10-2,TGCGCCAGCACGGGAGACATGAACACTGAAGCTTTCTTT,CASTGDMNTEAFF
TRBJ1-2,TRBD1,-,TRBV28,TGTGCCAGCAGCTCCTCCGGACAGGGTTACTATGGCTACACCTTC,CASSSSGQGYYGYTF
TRBJ2-1,-,-,TRBV21-1,TGTGCCAGCAGCAAAAGGCCCCCGACAGAGGCAGGGAACTCCTACAATGAGCAGTTCTTC,CASSKRPPTEAGNSYNEQFF
TRBJ1-5,-,-,TRBV6-6,TGTGCCAGCAGTTACTCGACAGGCGAAAATCAGCCCCAGCATTTT,CASSYSTGENQPQHF
TRBJ1-1,-,-,TRBV7-9,TGTGCCAGCAGCACACCGAGGGGAGGTGATGTACGGAACACTGAAGCTTTCTTT,CASSTPRGGDVRNTEAFF
TRBJ2-7,-,-,TRBV6-6,TGTGCCAGCAGTTATGGGCTTATCTACGAGCAGTACTTC,CASSYGLIYEQYF
TRBJ2-7,TRBD1,-,TRBV7-8,TGTGCCAGCAGCTTAGCCCGCAGGGGGTCGAACGAGCAGTACTTC,CASSLARRGSNEQYF
TRBJ2-7,-,-,TRBV28,TGTGCCGTGGGCCTTTATAAGACCGAGCAGTACTTC,CAVGLYKTEQYF
TRBJ2-2,TRBD1,-,TRBV29-1,TGCAGCGGCCTAGGGGGGACAGGGGGACTCACCGGGGAGCTGTTTTTT,CSGLGGTGGLTGELFF
TRBJ1-2,TRBD1,-,TRBV6-5,TGTGCCAGCAGTTACTCGATGGAGGGGGCATGGGGCTACACCTTC,CASSYSMEGAWGYTF
TRBJ1-1,-,-,TRBV11-2,TGTGCCAGCAGCTTAGGCGGGAATCGCCTGCGGGCTTTCTTT,CASSLGGNRLRAFF
TRBJ2-7,-,-,TRBV7-9,TGTGCCAGCAGCTTAGTGGCGGGGAGCTCCTACGAGCAGTACTTC,CASSLVAGSSYEQYF
TRBJ1-1,-,-,TRBV19,TGTGCCAGTAGTATAGTGGCAAATGAAGCTTTCTTT,CASSIVANEAFF
TRBJ2-5,-,-,TRBV4-1,TGCGCCAGCAGCCAAGAAGGGCGGGACCAAGAGACCCAGTACTTC,CASSQEGRDQETQYF
TRBJ2-7,TRBD2,-,TRBV5-6,TGTGCCAGCAGCTCGGGGGGACTAGCGGGGGACTACGAGCAGTACTTC,CASSSGGLAGDYEQYF
TRBJ2-3,-,-,TRBV7-3,TGTGCCAGCAGCTTATTTGGGGGAGGCAGGGGCACAGATACGCAGTATTTT,CASSLFGGGRGTDTQYF
TRBJ2-2,-,-,TRBV19,TGTGCCAGTAGCCTTACCCCTAGCACCGCGAACACCGGGGAGCTGTTTTTT,CASSLTPSTANTGELFF
TRBJ1-1,-,-,TRBV6-5,TGTGCCAGCAGTTTCCCAGGGCTGAACACTGAAGCTTTCTTT,CASSFPGLNTEAFF
TRBJ1-4,TRBD1,-,TRBV13,TGTGCCAGCAGTTCCGGGACAGGGTATGAAAAACTGTTTTTT,CASSSGTGYEKLFF
TRBJ1-1,TRBD1,-,TRBV28,TGTGCCAGCAGTTGGGACAGGGTGGGGACTGAAGCTTTCTTT,CASSWDRVGTEAFF
TRBJ1-5,-,-,TRBV28,TGTGCCAGCAGTTTAGACACAGGGTCGGGCAATCAGCCCCAGCATTTT,CASSLDTGSGNQPQHF
TRBJ1-5,-,-,TRBV10-2,TGCGCCAGCAGTGACGGGACAACCCTTAATCAGCCCCAGCATTTT,CASSDGTTLNQPQHF
TRBJ2-1,-,-,TRBV10-3,TGTGCCATCAGTGAAGGTAGGGGTGCCTACAATGAGCAGTTCTTC,CAISEGRGAYNEQFF
TRBJ1-5,-,-,TRBV27,TGTGCCAGCAGTTGGGACATCAATCAGCCCCAGCATTTT,CASSWDINQPQHF
TRBJ2-7,TRBD1,once,TRBV7-9,TGTGCCAGCAGCGATAGACAGGGATCCTACGAGCAGTACTTC,CASSDRQGSYEQYF
TRBJ1-5,-,-,TRBV2,TGTGCCAGCAGGTCAGGGGATAGCAATCAGCCCCAGCATTTT,CASRSGDSNQPQHF
TRBJ2-7,-,few,TRBV6-5,TGTGCCAGCAGTTATGGAGGGTCTCTCTACGAGCAGTACTTC,CASSYGGSLYEQYF
TRBJ1-1,TRBD1,-,TRBV25-1,TGTGCCACCGGGACAGGGGGCAAAGCTTTCTTT,CATGTGGKAFF
TRBJ2-3,TRBD1,-,TRBV7-9,TGTGCCAGCACCATCCCGGGACAGGGGGCGACCCGCACAGATACGCAGTATTTT,CASTIPGQGATRTDTQYF
TRBJ1-2,-,-,TRBV7-9,TGTGCCAGCAGCTTGACAGGAATAAACTATGGCTACACCTTC,CASSLTGINYGYTF
TRBJ2-7,TRBD1,-,TRBV27,TGTGCCAGCAGTTTATTTACAGGGGTCGACGACTACGAGCAGTACTTC,CASSLFTGVDDYEQYF
TRBJ2-1,-,-,TRBV7-6,TGTGCCAGCAGCTTAGCGCAGAATGAGCAGTTCTTC,CASSLAQNEQFF
TRBJ1-1,-,-,TRBV27,TGTGCCAGCAGTTTAAGCACAGGGCGAATGAACACTGAAGCTTTCTTT,CASSLSTGRMNTEAFF
TRBJ1-2,-,few,TRBV21-1,TGTGCCAGCAGCAAGCAGGAGGGGACAGACAACTATGGCTACACCTTC,CASSKQEGTDNYGYTF
TRBJ2-7,TRBD1,once,TRBV28,TGTGCCAGCAGTTTAGGGGAGGGGACAGGGCTGTACTTC,CASSLGEGTGLYF
TRBJ2-7,-,-,TRBV19,TGTGCCAGTAGTATTGCGGGGAATCCTAGGGAGCAGTACTTC,CASSIAGNPREQYF
TRBJ1-5,-,-,TRBV28,TGTGCCAGCACCCCGGGTTGGCATGGCAATCAGCCCCAGCATTTT,CASTPGWHGNQPQHF
TRBJ2-2,TRBD2,-,TRBV10-3,TGTGCCATCAAGGGACTAGCGGGGACGAACACCGGGGAGCTGTTTTTT,CAIKGLAGTNTGELFF
TRBJ2-7,TRBD2,few,TRBV7-6,TGTGCCAGCAGCTTAGCGATAAGTAGCGGGTTCGAGCAGTACTTC,CASSLAISSGFEQYF